One sample yielded the 3 T cell receptor beta chains listed below, sequenced in a study of blood T cell repertoires in COVID-19. Measured with immunoSEQ multiplex PCR; TCRdb has only the in-frame clones, and not every one. The sample includes 250,000 or so clones, approximately 86% of them seen just once. The sample taken for sequencing was PBMCs or T cells enriched from blood (not recorded which). The receptors were gathered from a woman aged 45-59 years who had recovered from COVID-19.

The chain recombines TRBV29-1 with TRBJ1-2; D unresolved. V lost 4 bases to trimming and J lost 6 bases, with 9 bases between them. This CDR3 has 11 amino acids. Germline CDR1 is SQVTM and CDR2 is ANQGSEA. CDR3 bases: TGCAGCGTTGTAGCGGGGAATGGCTACACCTTC. Its protein product is CSVVAGNGYTF.

The rearrangement uses TRBV7-2 and TRBJ2-5; 10 bases are shared with TRBD2. Germline V lookup: CDR1 SGHTA, CDR2 FQGNSA. The CDR3 loop spans 14 amino acids. Unmatched junction bases numbered 3, after V lost 5 bases and J lost 3 bases. The CDR3 here is CASSPSGGKETQYF. The CDR3 nucleotides are TGTGCCAGCAGCCCTAGCGGGGGAAAAGAGACCCAGTACTTC.

The table lists this clone with a count of one. The rearrangement uses TRBV25-1 and TRBJ2-1, with 9 bases that match TRBD1. Germline V CDR1 and CDR2: MGHDK, SYGVNS. This CDR3 comprises 16 residues. J gave up 1 base and V 7 bases, and 8 bases lay outside the gene matches. The chain's CDR3 is CASNHPGTGSYNEQFF. The CDR3 DNA is TGTGCCAGCAACCACCCCGGGACAGGGTCCTACAATGAGCAGTTCTTC.